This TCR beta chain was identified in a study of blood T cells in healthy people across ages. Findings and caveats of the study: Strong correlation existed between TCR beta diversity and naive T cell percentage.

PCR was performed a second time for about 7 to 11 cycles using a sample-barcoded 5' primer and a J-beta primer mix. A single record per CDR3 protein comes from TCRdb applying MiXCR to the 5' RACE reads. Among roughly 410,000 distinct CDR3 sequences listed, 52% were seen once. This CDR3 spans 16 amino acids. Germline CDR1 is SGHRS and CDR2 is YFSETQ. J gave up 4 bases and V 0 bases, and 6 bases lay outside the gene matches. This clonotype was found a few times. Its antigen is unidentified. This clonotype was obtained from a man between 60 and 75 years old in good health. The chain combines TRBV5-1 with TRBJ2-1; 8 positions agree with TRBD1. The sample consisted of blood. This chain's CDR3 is CASSLAWTGIYNEQFF. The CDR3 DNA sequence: TGCGCCAGCAGCTTGGCGTGGACAGGGATATACAATGAGCAGTTCTTC.